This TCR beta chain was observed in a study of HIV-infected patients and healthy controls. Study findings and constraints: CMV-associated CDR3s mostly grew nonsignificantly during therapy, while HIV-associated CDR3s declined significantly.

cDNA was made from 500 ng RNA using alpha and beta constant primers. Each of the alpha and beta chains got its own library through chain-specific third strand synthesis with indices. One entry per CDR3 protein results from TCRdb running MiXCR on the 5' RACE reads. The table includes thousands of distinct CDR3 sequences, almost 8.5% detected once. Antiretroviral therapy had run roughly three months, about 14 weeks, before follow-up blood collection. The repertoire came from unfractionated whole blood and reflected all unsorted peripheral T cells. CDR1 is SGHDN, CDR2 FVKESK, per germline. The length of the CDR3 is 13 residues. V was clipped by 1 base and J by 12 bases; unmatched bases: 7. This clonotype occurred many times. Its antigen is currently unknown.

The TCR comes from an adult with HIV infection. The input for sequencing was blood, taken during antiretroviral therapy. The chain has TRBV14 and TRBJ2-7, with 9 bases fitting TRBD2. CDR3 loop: CASSQARTSAVYF. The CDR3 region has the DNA TGTGCCAGCAGCCAAGCCCGGACTAGCGCGGTGTACTTC.